This record concerns one T cell receptor beta chain sequence. The antigen is undetermined. CDR3 length equals 15 residues. J lost 3 bases, V lost 5 bases, and 9 bases had no gene match. Germline CDR1 SGHTA, CDR2 FQGTGA. This record comes from a study of cytomegalovirus exposure and HLA in healthy donors. Overall study results and limits: Earlier results showed most TCR beta V segments being productive about 90% or about 30% of the time.

Use of 60 Vbeta and 13 Jbeta primers characterized the PCR. The table came from immunoSEQ multiplex PCR; TCRdb's copy has only in-frame clones and leaves some out. The data show approximately 160,000 clones, about 78% seen once. The sample consisted of PBMCs. The receptor comes from a woman in her fifties or sixties in good health and CMV-seropositive. The genes are TRBV7-3 and TRBJ2-7; 8 nucleotides line up with TRBD1. The CDR3 sequence: CASSQTGTGHYEQYF. The CDR3 coding sequence is TGTGCCAGCAGCCAGACCGGGACAGGACACTACGAGCAGTACTTC.